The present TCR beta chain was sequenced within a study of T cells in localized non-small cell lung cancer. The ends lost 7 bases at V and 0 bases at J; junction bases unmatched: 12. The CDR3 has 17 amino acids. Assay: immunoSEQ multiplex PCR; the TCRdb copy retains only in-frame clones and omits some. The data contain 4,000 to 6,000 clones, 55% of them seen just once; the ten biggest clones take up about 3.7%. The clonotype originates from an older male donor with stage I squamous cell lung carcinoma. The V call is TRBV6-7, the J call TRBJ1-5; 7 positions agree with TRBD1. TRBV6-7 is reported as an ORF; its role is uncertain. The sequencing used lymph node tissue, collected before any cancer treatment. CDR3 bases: TGTGCCAGCACTCCTCGGCAGGGGGACTATAGCAATCAGCCCCAGCATTTT. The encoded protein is CASTPRQGDYSNQPQHF.